This entry lists 16 T cell receptor beta chains sequenced from one sample in a study of cytomegalovirus exposure and HLA in healthy donors. Vbeta (60) and Jbeta (13) primers were used in the PCR. Generated by immunoSEQ multiplex PCR, the TCRdb table keeps only in-frame clones and is missing some. Among 200,000 to 250,000 clones listed, around 80% were seen once. The sample comprised PBMCs. These receptors originate from a man aged 50-60 years in good health and CMV-seronegative.

V usage is TRBV30 and J usage is TRBJ1-2; TRBD1 might be the D (6 bases). This CDR3 comprises 13 residues. Trimming left V 1 base short and J 4 bases short, with 10 bases between. The germline V gene encodes CDR1 GTSNPN and CDR2 SVGIG (reference sequence). CDR3 sequence reads: CAWSEQGLYGYTF. For the CDR3, the DNA is TGTGCCTGGAGTGAACAGGGTCTCTATGGCTACACCTTC.

This chain's CDR3 is CSVIRTSSEQFF. In DNA form, the CDR3 reads TGCAGCGTAATCCGGACTAGCTCTGAGCAGTTCTTC. This chain links TRBV29-1 with TRBJ2-1; 8 bases map to TRBD2. The V and J ends lost 6 bases and 9 bases, in that order; junction bases with no gene match: 7. Germline V lookup: CDR1 SQVTM, CDR2 ANQGSEA. The CDR3 runs to 12 residues.

This clone has a handful of counts. The V call is TRBV5-1, the J call TRBJ1-6; D unclear. Trimming cost V 1 base and J 7 bases, with 15 bases left between them. The germline V gene encodes CDR1 SGHRS and CDR2 YFSETQ. CDR3 length: 16 residues. The CDR3 protein is CASSLNPESWNSPLHF. The DNA of the CDR3 is TGCGCCAGCAGCTTGAACCCTGAGAGTTGGAATTCACCCCTCCACTTT.

The table lists this clone with a count of one. This chain links TRBV4-1 with TRBJ1-4; 11 positions match TRBD1. The J segment lost 7 bases and the V segment lost 4 bases, leaving 2 bases of the junction unmatched. The CDR3 runs to 14 residues. Germline loops: CDR1 MGHRA, CDR2 YSYEKL. The chain's CDR3 is CASSRTGGPEKLFF. DNA of the CDR3: TGCGCCAGCAGCCGGACAGGGGGCCCTGAAAAACTGTTTTTT.

The chain carries TRBV7-9 and TRBJ2-7, with TRBD2 identical over 10 bases. This CDR3 has 15 residues. Germline V lookup: CDR1 SEHNR, CDR2 FQNEAQ (reference sequence). V dropped 5 bases and J dropped 2; count of bases not matched to a gene: 6. CDR3 residues: CASSPPLAGAYEQYF. For the CDR3, the DNA is TGTGCCAGCAGCCCGCCTCTAGCGGGAGCCTACGAGCAGTACTTC.

Only a few counts were recorded for this clone. J is TRBJ1-5 and V is TRBV7-2, with D possibly TRBD1 on 5 matching bases. The CDR3 has 16 amino acids. From germline, CDR1 is SGHTA and CDR2 FQGNSA. V was clipped by 2 bases and J by 4 bases, with 15 bases between them. The CDR3 region is CASSLLQDIKNQPQHF. DNA for the CDR3: TGTGCCAGCAGCTTATTACAGGATATAAAAAATCAGCCCCAGCATTTT. Full variable domain (outside the CDR3, taken from reference TRBV7-2 and TRBJ1-5): GAGVSQSPSNKVTEKGKDVELRCDPISGHTALYWYRQSLGQGLEFLIYFQGNSAPDKSGLPSDRFSAERTGGSVSTLTIQRTQQEDSAVYLCASSLLQDIKNQPQHFGDGTRLSIL.

This chain uses TRBV11-2 with TRBJ2-1, with 7 bases that match TRBD2. V gave up 0 bases and J gave up 4 bases; unmatched junction bases: 6. Germline values: CDR1 SGHAT, CDR2 FQNNGV. This CDR3 spans 16 amino acids. The CDR3 spells CASSLEGLAAYNEQFF. For the CDR3, the DNA is TGTGCCAGCAGCTTAGAGGGTCTAGCGGCGTACAATGAGCAGTTCTTC.

This chain uses TRBV28 with TRBJ2-7, with 7 bases fitting TRBD2. Germline lookup yields CDR1 MDHEN and CDR2 SYDVKM. V was pared by 6 bases and J by 2 bases, with 7 bases of the junction left unmatched. This CDR3 has 14 amino acids. CDR3 DNA: TGTGCCAGCAGCCTCGGGGGGTTGACCTACGAGCAGTACTTC. Its translation: CASSLGGLTYEQYF. The full variable domain, with the rest looked up from reference TRBV28 and TRBJ2-7, is DVKVTQSSRYLVKRTGEKVFLECVQDMDHENMFWYRQDPGLGLRLIYFSYDVKMKEKGDIPEGYSVSREKKERFSLILESASTNQTSMYLCASSLGGLTYEQYFGPGTRLTVT.

The CDR3 sequence: CASSLEQGYYEQYF. In nucleotides, the CDR3 is TGTGCCAGCAGCTTGGAACAGGGGTACTACGAGCAGTACTTC. The rearrangement joins TRBV5-6 to TRBJ2-7; 7 bases align to TRBD1. The CDR3 totals 14 residues. Germline-derived CDR1 and CDR2 are SGHDT and YYEEEE. V lost 0 bases and J lost 3; bases outside the gene matches: 3.

The chain's CDR3 is CASRDRGRLGEQFF. The DNA of the CDR3 is TGTGCCAGTAGGGACAGGGGGCGCCTGGGTGAGCAGTTCTTC. V and J are TRBV19 and TRBJ2-1; 11 bases agree with TRBD1. This CDR3 spans 14 amino acids. Germline V CDR1 and CDR2: LNHDA, SQIVND (reference sequence). J lost 9 bases, V lost 6 bases, and 7 bases had no gene match.

This clone was recorded a few times. The rearrangement links TRBV9 to TRBJ2-2; 7 positions match TRBD2. V lost 0 bases, J lost 0 bases, and 2 bases stayed unmatched. Germline CDR1 is SGDLS and CDR2 is YYNGEE. This CDR3 spans 16 amino acids. CDR3 sequence: CASSVDRGANTGELFF. The CDR3, as DNA: TGTGCCAGCAGCGTAGATCGGGGGGCGAACACCGGGGAGCTGTTTTTT.

The CDR3 DNA is TGTGCCAGCAGTTTAAGACAGCATACGCAGTATTTT. Translating it yields CASSLRQHTQYF. V and J are TRBV28 and TRBJ2-3, with D perhaps matching TRBD1 (5 bases). Trimming stripped 2 bases from V and 7 bases from J, with 7 bases between. The CDR3 loop spans 12 amino acids. Germline V lookup: CDR1 MDHEN, CDR2 SYDVKM. The full variable domain, completed using reference TRBV28 and TRBJ2-3, is DVKVTQSSRYLVKRTGEKVFLECVQDMDHENMFWYRQDPGLGLRLIYFSYDVKMKEKGDIPEGYSVSREKKERFSLILESASTNQTSMYLCASSLRQHTQYFGPGTRLTVL.

V is TRBV27 and J is TRBJ2-5; the D gene is possibly TRBD2 (6 bases). From germline, CDR1 is MNHEY and CDR2 SMNVEV (reference sequence). Trimming pared 5 bases from V and 5 bases from J, leaving 12 bases between. The CDR3 is 13 residues long. DNA of the CDR3: TGTGCCAGCAGTCAGGGAGGACGCGAGACCCAGTACTTC. Translated: CASSQGGRETQYF.

The chain uses TRBV28 and TRBJ2-7, with a tentative D call TRBD2 (6 bases). Germline lookup yields CDR1 MDHEN and CDR2 SYDVKM. The CDR3 runs to 13 residues. The germline V and J ends were trimmed by 8 bases and 3 bases, with 14 bases remaining between them. The CDR3 spells CASGWTTLYEQYF. For the CDR3, the DNA is TGTGCCAGCGGATGGACTACACTCTACGAGCAGTACTTC.

The chain carries TRBV7-8 and TRBJ2-7; TRBD2 aligns across 7 bases. Per germline, CDR1 SGHVS and CDR2 FQNEAQ. The CDR3 runs to 15 residues. Germline trimming cut 6 bases from V and 6 bases from J; bases unmatched to any gene: 14. The CDR3 nucleotides read TGTGCCAGCAGTCTGAGGGAGGGCCCGGTTTCCGAGCAGTACTTC. Protein: CASSLREGPVSEQYF. The whole variable domain, filled in from reference TRBV7-8 and TRBJ2-7, reads GAGVSQSPRYKVAKRGQDVALRCDPISGHVSLFWYQQALGQGPEFLTYFQNEAQLDKSGLPSDRFFAERPEGSVSTLKIQRTQQEDSAVYLCASSLREGPVSEQYFGPGTRLTVT.

V is TRBV7-9 and J is TRBJ1-3; D is ambiguous. CDR1 and CDR2 from the germline V gene are SEHNR and FQNEAQ (reference sequence). The CDR3 spans 15 residues. V was clipped by 0 bases and J by 0 bases, with 6 bases between them. This chain's CDR3 is CASSLASVSGNTIYF. In DNA form, the CDR3 reads TGTGCCAGCAGCTTAGCGTCGGTCTCTGGAAACACCATATATTTT.